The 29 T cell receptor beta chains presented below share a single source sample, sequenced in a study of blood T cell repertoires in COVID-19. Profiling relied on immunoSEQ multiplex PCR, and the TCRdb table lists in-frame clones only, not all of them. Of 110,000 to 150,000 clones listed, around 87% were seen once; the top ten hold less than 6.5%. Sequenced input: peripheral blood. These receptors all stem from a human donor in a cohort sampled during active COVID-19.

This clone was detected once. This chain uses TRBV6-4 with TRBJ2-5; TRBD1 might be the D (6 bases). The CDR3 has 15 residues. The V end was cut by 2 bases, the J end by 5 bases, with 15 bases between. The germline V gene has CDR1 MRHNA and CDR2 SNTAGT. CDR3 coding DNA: TGTGCCAGCAGTGACCGGGACACCCACAGGGAGACCCAGTACTTC. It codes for CASSDRDTHRETQYF.

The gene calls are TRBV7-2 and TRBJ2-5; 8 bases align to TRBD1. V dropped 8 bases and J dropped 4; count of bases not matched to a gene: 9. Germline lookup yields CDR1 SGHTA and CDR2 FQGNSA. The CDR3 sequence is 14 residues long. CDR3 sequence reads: CASSLYGQGETQYF. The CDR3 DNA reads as TGTGCCAGCTCGCTTTACGGACAGGGAGAGACCCAGTACTTC.

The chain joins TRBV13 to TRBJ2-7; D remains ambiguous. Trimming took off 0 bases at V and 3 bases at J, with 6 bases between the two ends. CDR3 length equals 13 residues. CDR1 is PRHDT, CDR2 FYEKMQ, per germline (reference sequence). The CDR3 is CASSLGRYYEQYF. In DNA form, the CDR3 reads TGTGCCAGCAGCTTAGGCCGGTACTACGAGCAGTACTTC.

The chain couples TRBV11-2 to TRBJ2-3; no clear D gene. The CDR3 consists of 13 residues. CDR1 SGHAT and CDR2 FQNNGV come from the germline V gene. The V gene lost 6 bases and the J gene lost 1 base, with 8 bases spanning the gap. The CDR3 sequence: CASRVYGTDTQYF. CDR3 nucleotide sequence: TGTGCCAGCAGGGTCTATGGCACAGATACGCAGTATTTT.

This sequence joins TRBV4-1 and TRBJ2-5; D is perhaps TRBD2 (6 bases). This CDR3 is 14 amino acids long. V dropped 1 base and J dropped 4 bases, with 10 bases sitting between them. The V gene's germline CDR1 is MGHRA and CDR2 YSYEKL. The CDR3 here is CASSQVGGPETQYF. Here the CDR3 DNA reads TGCGCCAGCAGCCAAGTTGGAGGGCCAGAGACCCAGTACTTC.

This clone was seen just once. The CDR3 is CASSQGPFPHEQYF. CDR3 bases: TGTGCCAGCAGCCAAGGGCCCTTTCCCCACGAGCAGTACTTC. The chain is built from TRBV3-1 (or the pseudogene TRBV3-2) and TRBJ2-7; D is uncertain. V dropped 1 base and J dropped 5 bases, with 12 bases sitting between them. Germline V gives CDR1 LGHDT, CDR2 YNNKEL (reference sequence). The CDR3 has 14 residues.

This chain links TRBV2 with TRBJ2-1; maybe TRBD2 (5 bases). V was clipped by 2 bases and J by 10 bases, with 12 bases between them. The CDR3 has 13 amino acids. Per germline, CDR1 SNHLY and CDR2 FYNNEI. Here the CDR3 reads CASSERRAEEQFF. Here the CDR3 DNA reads TGTGCCAGCAGTGAAAGGCGGGCGGAAGAGCAGTTCTTC.

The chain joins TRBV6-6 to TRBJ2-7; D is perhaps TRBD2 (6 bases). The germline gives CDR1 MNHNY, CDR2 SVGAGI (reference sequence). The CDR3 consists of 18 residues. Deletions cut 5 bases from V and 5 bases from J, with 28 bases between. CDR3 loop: CASSPLAFAGSGHNEQYF. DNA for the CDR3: TGTGCCAGCAGTCCTTTAGCCTTTGCCGGGAGCGGTCATAACGAGCAGTACTTC.

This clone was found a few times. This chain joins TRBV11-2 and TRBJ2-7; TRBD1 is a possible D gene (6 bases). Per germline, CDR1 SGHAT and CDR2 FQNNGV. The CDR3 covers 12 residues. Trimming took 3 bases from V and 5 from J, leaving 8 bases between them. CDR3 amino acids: CASSLDSDEQYF. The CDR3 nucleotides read TGTGCCAGCAGCTTGGACAGCGACGAGCAGTACTTC.

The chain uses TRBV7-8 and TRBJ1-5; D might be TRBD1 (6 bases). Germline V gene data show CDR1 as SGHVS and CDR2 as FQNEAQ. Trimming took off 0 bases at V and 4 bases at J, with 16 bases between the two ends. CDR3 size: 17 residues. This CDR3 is CASSLARGGARNQPQHF. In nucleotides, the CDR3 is TGTGCCAGCAGCTTAGCACGCGGGGGGGCTCGGAATCAGCCCCAGCATTTT.

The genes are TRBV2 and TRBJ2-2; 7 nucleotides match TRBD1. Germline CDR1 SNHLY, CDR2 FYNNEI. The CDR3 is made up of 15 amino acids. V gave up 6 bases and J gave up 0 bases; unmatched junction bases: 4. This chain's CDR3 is CASSSDRANTGELFF. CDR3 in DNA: TGTGCCAGCAGCTCCGACAGGGCGAACACCGGGGAGCTGTTTTTT.

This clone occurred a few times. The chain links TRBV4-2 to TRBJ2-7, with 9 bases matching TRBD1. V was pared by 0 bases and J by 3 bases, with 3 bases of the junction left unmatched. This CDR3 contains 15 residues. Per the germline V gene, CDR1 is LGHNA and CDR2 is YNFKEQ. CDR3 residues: CASSQDPTGGYEQYF. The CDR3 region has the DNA TGTGCCAGCAGCCAAGATCCGACAGGGGGCTACGAGCAGTACTTC.

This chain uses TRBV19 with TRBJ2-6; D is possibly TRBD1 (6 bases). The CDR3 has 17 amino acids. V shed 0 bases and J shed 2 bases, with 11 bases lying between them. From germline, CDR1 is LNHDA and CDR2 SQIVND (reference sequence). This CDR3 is CASSIERRTAGANVLTF. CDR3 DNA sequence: TGTGCCAGTAGTATAGAAAGGAGGACAGCTGGGGCCAACGTCCTGACTTTC. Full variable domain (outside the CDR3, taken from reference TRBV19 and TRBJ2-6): DGGITQSPKYLFRKEGQNVTLSCEQNLNHDAMYWYRQDPGQGLRLIYYSQIVNDFQKGDIAEGYSVSREKKESFPLTVTSAQKNPTAFYLCASSIERRTAGANVLTFGAGSRLTVL.

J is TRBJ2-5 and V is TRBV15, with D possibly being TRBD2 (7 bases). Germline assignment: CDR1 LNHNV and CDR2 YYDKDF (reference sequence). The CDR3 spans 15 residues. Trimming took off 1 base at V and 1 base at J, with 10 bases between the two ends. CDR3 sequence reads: CATSRGRGAQETQYF. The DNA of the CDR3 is TGTGCCACCAGCAGAGGACGGGGGGCCCAAGAGACCCAGTACTTC.

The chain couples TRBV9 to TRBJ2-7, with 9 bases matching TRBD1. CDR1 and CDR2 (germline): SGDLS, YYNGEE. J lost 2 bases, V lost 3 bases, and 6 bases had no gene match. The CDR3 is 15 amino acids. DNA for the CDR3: TGTGCCAGCAGCGGCCCGGGACAGGGCCCCTACGAGCAGTACTTC. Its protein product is CASSGPGQGPYEQYF.

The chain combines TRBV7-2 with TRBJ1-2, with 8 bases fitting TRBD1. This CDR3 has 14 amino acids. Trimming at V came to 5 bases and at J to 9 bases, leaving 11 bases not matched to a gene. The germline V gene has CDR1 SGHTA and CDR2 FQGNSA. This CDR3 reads CASSPRTGRSSYTF. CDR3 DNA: TGTGCCAGCAGCCCCAGGACAGGGAGGTCTAGCTACACCTTC.

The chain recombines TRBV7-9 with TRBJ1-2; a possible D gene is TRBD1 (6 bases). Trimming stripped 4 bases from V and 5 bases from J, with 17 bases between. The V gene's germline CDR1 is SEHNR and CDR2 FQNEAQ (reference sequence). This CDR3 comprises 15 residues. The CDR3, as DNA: TGTGCCAGCAGCTCTCATTGGACAGATGGTTATGGCTACACCTTC. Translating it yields CASSSHWTDGYGYTF.

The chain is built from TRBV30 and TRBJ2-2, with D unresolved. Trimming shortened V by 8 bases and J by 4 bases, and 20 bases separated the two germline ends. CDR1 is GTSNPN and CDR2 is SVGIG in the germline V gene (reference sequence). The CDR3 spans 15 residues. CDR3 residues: CALLPRSRVTGELFF. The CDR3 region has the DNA TGTGCCCTGCTCCCCCGGAGCCGGGTCACCGGGGAGCTGTTTTTT. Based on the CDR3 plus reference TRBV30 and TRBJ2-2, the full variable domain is SQTIHQWPATLVQPVGSPLSLECTVEGTSNPNLYWYRQAAGRGLQLLFYSVGIGQISSEVPQNLSASRPQDRQFILSSKKLLLSDSGFYLCALLPRSRVTGELFFGEGSRLTVL.

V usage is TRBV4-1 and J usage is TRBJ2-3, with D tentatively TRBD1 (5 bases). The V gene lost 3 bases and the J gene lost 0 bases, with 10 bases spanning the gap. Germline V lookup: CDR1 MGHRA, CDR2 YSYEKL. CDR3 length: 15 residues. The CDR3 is CASSQGHSSTDTQYF. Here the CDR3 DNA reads TGCGCCAGCAGCCAGGGGCACTCTAGCACAGATACGCAGTATTTT.

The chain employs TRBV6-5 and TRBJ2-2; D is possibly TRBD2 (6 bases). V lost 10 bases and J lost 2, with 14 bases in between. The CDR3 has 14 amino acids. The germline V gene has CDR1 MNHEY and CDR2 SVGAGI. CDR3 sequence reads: CAIGRDLNTGELFF. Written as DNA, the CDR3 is TGTGCCATTGGGCGGGACCTAAACACCGGGGAGCTGTTTTTT.

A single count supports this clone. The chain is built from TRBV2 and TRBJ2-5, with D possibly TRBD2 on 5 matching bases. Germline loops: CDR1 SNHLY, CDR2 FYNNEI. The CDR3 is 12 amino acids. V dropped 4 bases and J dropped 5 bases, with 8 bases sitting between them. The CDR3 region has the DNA TGTGCCAGCAGTGTGACTATTGAGACCCAGTACTTC. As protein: CASSVTIETQYF.

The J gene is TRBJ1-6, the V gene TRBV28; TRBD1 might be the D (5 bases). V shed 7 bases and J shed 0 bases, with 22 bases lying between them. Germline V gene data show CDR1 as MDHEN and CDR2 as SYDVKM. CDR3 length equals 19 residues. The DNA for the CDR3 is TGTGCCAGCAATTCCGGGGGAGCGGGCAGCTTCTCCTATAATTCACCCCTCCACTTT. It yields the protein CASNSGGAGSFSYNSPLHF.

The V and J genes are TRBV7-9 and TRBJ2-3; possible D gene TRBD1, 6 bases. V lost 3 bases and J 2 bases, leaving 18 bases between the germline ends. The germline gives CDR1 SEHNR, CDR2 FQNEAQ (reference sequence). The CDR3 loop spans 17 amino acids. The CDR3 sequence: CASSFNPQGSNTDTQYF. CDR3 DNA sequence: TGTGCCAGCAGCTTCAACCCACAGGGCTCAAACACAGATACGCAGTATTTT.

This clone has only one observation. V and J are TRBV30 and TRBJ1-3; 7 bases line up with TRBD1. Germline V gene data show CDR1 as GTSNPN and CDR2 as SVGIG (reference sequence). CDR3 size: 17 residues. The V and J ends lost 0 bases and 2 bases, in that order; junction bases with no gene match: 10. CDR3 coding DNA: TGTGCCTGGAGTGTACGGAGGGGACAGAGCCCTGGAAACACCATATATTTT. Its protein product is CAWSVRRGQSPGNTIYF.

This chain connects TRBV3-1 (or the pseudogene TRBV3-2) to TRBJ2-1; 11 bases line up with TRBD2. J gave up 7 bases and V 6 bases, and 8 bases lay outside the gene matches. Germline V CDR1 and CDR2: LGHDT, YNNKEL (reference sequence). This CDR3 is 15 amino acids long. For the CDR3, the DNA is TGTGCCAGCAGTCGCATAGCGGGAGGGCCGAATGAGCAGTTCTTC. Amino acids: CASSRIAGGPNEQFF.

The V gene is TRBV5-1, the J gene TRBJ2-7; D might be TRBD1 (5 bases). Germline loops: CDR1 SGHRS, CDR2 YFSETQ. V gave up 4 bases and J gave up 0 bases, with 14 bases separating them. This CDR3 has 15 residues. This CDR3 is CASSVWTLSSYEQYF. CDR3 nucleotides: TGCGCCAGCAGCGTATGGACATTAAGCTCCTACGAGCAGTACTTC.

The DNA for the CDR3 is TGCGCCACAAGCAGGGGAGGGAGCACAGATACGCAGTATTTT. It yields the protein CATSRGGSTDTQYF. This rearrangement joins TRBV5-1 to TRBJ2-3, with D maybe TRBD2 (7 bases). Germline CDR1 reads SGHRS; CDR2 reads YFSETQ. The V gene lost 9 bases and the J gene lost 0 bases, with 14 bases spanning the gap. The CDR3 spans 14 residues.

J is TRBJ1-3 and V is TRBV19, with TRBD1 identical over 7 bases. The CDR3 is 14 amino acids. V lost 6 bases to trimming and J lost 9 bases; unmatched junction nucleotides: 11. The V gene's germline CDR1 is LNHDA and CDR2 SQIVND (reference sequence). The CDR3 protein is CASSRRGVKSTIYF. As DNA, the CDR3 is TGTGCCAGTAGCCGCAGGGGGGTGAAAAGCACCATATATTTT.

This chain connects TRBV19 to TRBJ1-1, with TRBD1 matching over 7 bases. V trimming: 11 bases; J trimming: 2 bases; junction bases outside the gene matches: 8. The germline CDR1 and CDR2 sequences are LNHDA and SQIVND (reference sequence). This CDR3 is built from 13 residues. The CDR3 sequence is CAVRGAPNTEAFF. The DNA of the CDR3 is TGTGCCGTCAGGGGGGCACCTAACACTGAAGCTTTCTTT.